A selection of T cell receptor beta chains follows, all from one sample in a study of shared clonotypes between healthy human individuals. Profiled with immunoSEQ multiplex PCR; TCRdb holds only in-frame clones, not every one. The profile shows about 2 million clones, approximately 95% of them singletons. Input material: naive CD4+ T cells sorted from blood. Every receptor here comes from a man aged 18 to 29 in good health. CDR3s include the opening cysteine and the closing phenylalanine or tryptophan. A D gene is named only where the DNA matches it firmly. Some rows mark clone size as missing; the rest say once, few, many or name a class of expanded clone.

abundance: once
j_gene: TRBJ2-3
v_gene: TRBV12-5
d_gene: TRBD2
CDR3nt: TGTGCTAGTGCCCCAGCGGGGGGGCTTACAGATACGCAGTATTTT
CDR3aa: CASAPAGGLTDTQYF

abundance: -
j_gene: TRBJ1-1
v_gene: TRBV30
d_gene: -
CDR3nt: TGTGCCTGGAGGCGGACAGAGAACACTGAAGCTTTCTTT
CDR3aa: CAWRRTENTEAFF

abundance: -
j_gene: TRBJ2-2
v_gene: TRBV9
d_gene: -
CDR3nt: TGTGCCAGCAGCGTAGGCGGAGGCACCGGGGAGCTGTTTTTT
CDR3aa: CASSVGGGTGELFF

abundance: -
j_gene: TRBJ2-2
v_gene: TRBV5-4
d_gene: TRBD2
CDR3nt: TGTGCCAGCAGCACACGACTAGCGGAGAACACCGGGGAGCTGTTTTTT
CDR3aa: CASSTRLAENTGELFF

abundance: once
j_gene: TRBJ1-6
v_gene: TRBV7-6
d_gene: TRBD1
CDR3nt: TGTGCCAGCAGAAGACAGGGGGATTCACCCCTCCACTTT
CDR3aa: CASRRQGDSPLHF

abundance: -
j_gene: TRBJ1-1
v_gene: TRBV5-6
d_gene: -
CDR3nt: TGTGCCAGCAGCTTAACGACACAGGGAAACACTGAAGCTTTCTTT
CDR3aa: CASSLTTQGNTEAFF

abundance: -
j_gene: TRBJ1-1
v_gene: TRBV7-2
d_gene: -
CDR3nt: TGTGCCAGCAGCTTTCAGGGGAACACTGAAGCTTTCTTT
CDR3aa: CASSFQGNTEAFF

abundance: -
j_gene: TRBJ2-2
v_gene: TRBV30
d_gene: -
CDR3nt: TGTGCCTGGAGTCCCCGCGGGGATTACACCGGGGAGCTGTTTTTT
CDR3aa: CAWSPRGDYTGELFF

abundance: -
j_gene: TRBJ1-2
v_gene: TRBV19
d_gene: TRBD1
CDR3nt: TGTGCCAGTAGCCCGCCGGACAGGGAAGGCTACACCTTC
CDR3aa: CASSPPDREGYTF

abundance: -
j_gene: TRBJ1-2
v_gene: TRBV6-5
d_gene: -
CDR3nt: TGTGCCAGCAGTCGGGACATAGCTAACTATGGCTACACCTTC
CDR3aa: CASSRDIANYGYTF

abundance: -
j_gene: TRBJ2-7
v_gene: TRBV11-2
d_gene: -
CDR3nt: TGTGCCAGCAGCTTAGAGGACCGGTCCAGGGAGTACTTC
CDR3aa: CASSLEDRSREYF

abundance: -
j_gene: TRBJ2-2
v_gene: TRBV28
d_gene: -
CDR3nt: TGTGCCAGCAGGTCCGGGACGGAAAACACCGGGGAGCTGTTTTTT
CDR3aa: CASRSGTENTGELFF